What follows is one TCR beta chain and its context. Per the study methods: Amplification of reference gene primers was used by the study to estimate nucleated cell counts. Sequencing used immunoSEQ multiplex PCR; TCRdb keeps in-frame clones, though not all of them. V, J and clone size were drawn from that table, and D and trimming were deduced from the DNA. The sample holds tens of thousands of clones, about 86% seen once. The data were obtained in a study of blood T cell repertoires in COVID-19. Study information: From T cells, B-cell-depleted T cells, or PBMCs came the material, which was cDNA or gDNA.

Trimming took off 1 base at V and 7 bases at J, with 13 bases between the two ends. CDR1 and CDR2 (germline): SGHAT, FQNNGV. This CDR3 is built from 14 residues. The sequencing input was peripheral blood. The clonotype originates from a woman older than 75 in a cohort sampled during active or convalescent COVID-19. This chain uses TRBV11-2 with TRBJ1-2, with TRBD1 as a possible D gene (5 bases). CDR3 nucleotides: TGTGCCAGCAGCTTAGGGACACCCAAAGTTGGCTACACCTTC. It is translated as CASSLGTPKVGYTF. Filled out from reference TRBV11-2 and TRBJ1-2, the complete variable domain reads EAGVAQSPRYKIIEKRQSVAFWCNPISGHATLYWYQQILGQGPKLLIQFQNNGVVDDSQLPKDRFSAERLKGVDSTLKIQPAKLEDSAVYLCASSLGTPKVGYTFGSGTRLTVV.